Listed here are 14 T cell receptor beta chains from one sample, sequenced in a study of blood T cell repertoires in COVID-19. The method was immunoSEQ multiplex PCR; TCRdb's version includes in-frame clones alone and lacks a portion of them. The sample consists of 350,000 to 450,000 clones, roughly nine tenths of them appearing once. Input material: PBMCs or T cells enriched from blood (not recorded which). Receptors originate from a woman between 40 and 55 years old who had been exposed to COVID-19.

The chain is built from TRBV28 and TRBJ1-6, with no clear D. The CDR3 totals 17 residues. V lost 7 bases to trimming and J lost 0 bases, with 16 bases between them. Germline-derived CDR1 and CDR2 are MDHEN and SYDVKM. In DNA form, the CDR3 reads TGTGCCAGCACCTCGGGATGGGCAAGCTCCTATAATTCACCCCTCCACTTT. Encoded protein: CASTSGWASSYNSPLHF.

The chain recombines TRBV30 with TRBJ2-7, with 7 nucleotides matching TRBD2. Per germline, CDR1 GTSNPN and CDR2 SVGIG (reference sequence). J was trimmed by 2 bases and V by 5 bases; bases with no gene match: 18. This CDR3 spans 17 amino acids. Here the CDR3 DNA reads TGTGCCTGGGAAAAGAGAGTTGGTAGCGGGCTAGCCTACGAGCAGTACTTC. Protein: CAWEKRVGSGLAYEQYF.

The chain recombines TRBV29-1 with TRBJ2-7; D might be TRBD2 (6 bases). The germline V and J ends were trimmed by 4 bases and 7 bases, with 14 bases remaining between them. Germline V gene sequence: CDR1 SQVTM, CDR2 ANQGSEA. This CDR3 has 12 amino acids. The CDR3 DNA is TGCAGCGTTGCTGAGACTAGAGGAGAGCAGTACTTC. Translated, it gives CSVAETRGEQYF.

The CDR3 sequence is CATSRGRQGLYQPQHF. In DNA form, the CDR3 reads TGTGCCACCAGCAGAGGTCGACAGGGGCTTTATCAGCCCCAGCATTTT. The V gene is TRBV15, the J gene TRBJ1-5, with 8 positions matching TRBD1. This CDR3 has 16 amino acids. The trim removed 1 base at V and 5 bases at J, leaving 7 bases unmatched. Germline-derived CDR1 and CDR2 are LNHNV and YYDKDF (reference sequence).

The chain links TRBV5-3 to TRBJ1-4, with 10 nucleotides matching TRBD1. TRBV5-3 is treated as an ORF (open reading frame) with a function not yet certain. CDR3 length: 14 amino acids. J gave up 8 bases and V 5 bases, and 6 bases lay outside the gene matches. CDR3 sequence: CARRYGQGEEKLFF. In nucleotides, the CDR3 is TGTGCCAGAAGATACGGACAGGGGGAGGAAAAACTGTTTTTT.

The V and J genes are TRBV19 and TRBJ2-7; tentatively, D is TRBD2 (6 bases). The CDR3 consists of 15 residues. The V gene lost 4 bases and the J gene lost 2 bases, with 15 bases spanning the gap. Per the germline V gene, CDR1 is LNHDA and CDR2 is SQIVND (reference sequence). CDR3 residues: CASSSGTGGAYEQYF. CDR3 coding DNA: TGTGCCAGTAGTAGCGGGACGGGTGGGGCCTACGAGCAGTACTTC.

J is TRBJ1-2 and V is TRBV9; TRBD1 agrees at 11 bases. CDR3 length equals 15 residues. V trimming: 2 bases; J trimming: 7 bases; junction bases outside the gene matches: 7. CDR1 and CDR2 (germline): SGDLS, YYNGEE. The CDR3 region is CASSVDRGRTSGYTF. The CDR3 DNA reads as TGTGCCAGCAGCGTGGACAGGGGGCGAACGAGTGGCTACACCTTC.

The chain recombines TRBV7-2 with TRBJ1-4; the D gene is possibly TRBD1 (5 bases). V shed 2 bases and J shed 0 bases, with 13 bases lying between them. Germline values: CDR1 SGHTA, CDR2 FQGNSA. The CDR3 is 17 residues long. CDR3 region: CASSLSGRVTTNEKLFF. In DNA form, the CDR3 reads TGTGCCAGCAGCTTATCGGGCAGGGTGACAACTAATGAAAAACTGTTTTTT.

This clone has only one observation. The chain links TRBV2 to TRBJ1-2, with D perhaps matching TRBD1 (6 bases). The CDR3 runs to 16 residues. Trimming cost V 5 bases and J 5 bases, with 21 bases left between them. CDR1 is SNHLY and CDR2 is FYNNEI in the germline V gene. CDR3 sequence: CASSKSPGHATYGYTF. The CDR3 DNA follows: TGTGCCAGCAGTAAATCACCGGGACACGCGACTTATGGCTACACCTTC.

This clone appeared once. The chain links TRBV7-3 to TRBJ2-3, with TRBD2 matching 10 bases. Germline trimming cut 2 bases from V and 7 bases from J; bases unmatched to any gene: 6. The CDR3 consists of 15 residues. CDR1 is SGHTA, CDR2 FQGTGA, per germline. CDR3 nucleotides: TGTGCCAGCAGCTTAGGGGCTAGCGGGAGTTATACGCAGTATTTT. Its translation is CASSLGASGSYTQYF.

The chain recombines TRBV18 with TRBJ2-1; TRBD1 matches 10 bases. The junction had 2 bases not matched to a gene; V was cut back by 4 bases and J by 5 bases. Germline V gene data show CDR1 as KGHSH and CDR2 as LQKENI. The CDR3 runs to 14 residues. CDR3 loop: CASSQGTGDNEQFF. CDR3 nucleotide sequence: TGTGCCAGCTCACAAGGGACAGGGGACAATGAGCAGTTCTTC.

The chain recombines TRBV30 with TRBJ1-2; tentative D call: TRBD1 (5 bases). The CDR3 extends over 12 amino acids. Trimming took off 4 bases at V and 6 bases at J, with 12 bases between the two ends. Looked up from germline, CDR1 is GTSNPN and CDR2 is SVGIG (reference sequence). The CDR3 reads CAWTPGQDGYTF. Written as DNA, the CDR3 is TGTGCCTGGACCCCAGGGCAGGATGGCTACACCTTC.

The CDR3 loop is CASSQTSGVGEQYF. The CDR3 region has the DNA TGCGCCAGCAGCCAAACTAGCGGTGTGGGCGAGCAGTACTTC. The rearrangement links TRBV4-3 to TRBJ2-7; 8 bases are shared with TRBD2. This CDR3 has 14 amino acids. CDR1 LGHNA and CDR2 YSLEER come from the germline V gene. V dropped 2 bases and J dropped 6; count of bases not matched to a gene: 6.

V is TRBV5-4 and J is TRBJ2-1; D is ambiguous. Looked up from germline, CDR1 is SGHNT and CDR2 is YYREEE (reference sequence). Trimming removed 2 bases from V and 9 bases from J, with 21 bases in between. The CDR3 contains 16 residues. CDR3 nucleotide sequence: TGTGCCAGCAGCTTTGAGTTCAGGCTAACCGCCACTGAGCAGTTCTTC. Its translation: CASSFEFRLTATEQFF.